Listed here are 32 T cell receptor beta chains from one sample, sequenced in a study of blood T cell repertoires in COVID-19. Using immunoSEQ multiplex PCR, the repertoire was profiled, and TCRdb retains in-frame clones only, with some absent. The table records tens of thousands of clones, around 90% of them present only once. The specimen was peripheral blood. These receptors originate from a man in his fifties or sixties with acute or convalescent COVID-19.

The rearrangement joins TRBV5-6 to TRBJ1-3; D unclear. There are 15 residues in the CDR3. Trimming took off 0 bases at V and 0 bases at J, with 7 bases between the two ends. Germline V gene sequence: CDR1 SGHDT, CDR2 YYEEEE. CDR3 region: CASSLGGSSGNTIYF. In DNA form, the CDR3 reads TGTGCCAGCAGCTTGGGAGGGAGCTCTGGAAACACCATATATTTT.

J is TRBJ2-3 and V is TRBV27, with 7 bases aligning to TRBD2. This CDR3 has 16 amino acids. V lost 2 bases, J lost 7 bases, and 12 bases stayed unmatched. The germline V gene has CDR1 MNHEY and CDR2 SMNVEV (reference sequence). The CDR3 protein is CASSLLGGSATNTQYF. Written as DNA, the CDR3 is TGTGCCAGCAGTTTACTGGGGGGGAGCGCTACAAATACGCAGTATTTT.

V is TRBV12-5 and J is TRBJ1-1; no clear D. Germline V CDR1 and CDR2: LGHNT, FRNRAP. With 6 bases removed from V and 2 bases from J, the gap between germline ends came to 13 bases. The CDR3 covers 14 residues. This chain's CDR3 is CASGPSQVNTEAFF. CDR3 DNA: TGTGCTAGTGGGCCGTCCCAGGTCAACACTGAAGCTTTCTTT. The variable domain in full, completed from reference TRBV12-5 and TRBJ1-1, reads DARVTQTPRHKVTEMGQEVTMRCQPILGHNTVFWYRQTMMQGLELLAYFRNRAPLDDSGMPKDRFSAEMPDATLATLKIQPSEPRDSAVYFCASGPSQVNTEAFFGQGTRLTVV.

The chain recombines TRBV9 with TRBJ2-3, with 9 bases matching TRBD1. V shed 3 bases, J shed 2 bases, and the junction held 4 bases outside the gene matches. Per the germline V gene, CDR1 is SGDLS and CDR2 is YYNGEE. The CDR3 is 15 residues long. CDR3 residues: CASSAQGALTDTQYF. DNA for the CDR3: TGTGCCAGCAGCGCACAGGGGGCCCTCACAGATACGCAGTATTTT.

The V gene is TRBV2, the J gene TRBJ2-1; D might be TRBD2 (6 bases). Germline CDR1 SNHLY, CDR2 FYNNEI. The CDR3 extends over 16 amino acids. V was shortened by 2 bases and J by 2 bases, with 13 bases between the two germline ends. CDR3: CASSETPGSTYNEQFF. For the CDR3, the DNA is TGTGCCAGCAGTGAAACGCCCGGGAGTACCTACAATGAGCAGTTCTTC.

The V gene is TRBV2, the J gene TRBJ1-2; D might be TRBD1 (5 bases). With 4 bases removed from V and 6 bases from J, the gap between germline ends came to 9 bases. CDR1 is SNHLY, CDR2 FYNNEI, per germline. This CDR3 comprises 12 residues. The CDR3 reads CASSGQWDGYTF. CDR3 DNA sequence: TGTGCCAGCAGTGGACAGTGGGATGGCTACACCTTC.

The rearrangement uses TRBV19 and TRBJ2-7; 10 nucleotides agree with TRBD1. CDR3 length: 16 residues. Germline CDR1 and CDR2: LNHDA and SQIVND (reference sequence). Losses at the gene ends were 5 bases for V and 4 bases for J; bases not matched to a gene: 11. CDR3 in DNA: TGTGCCAGTAGTCTCTCCGGGACAGGGGACATTTACGAGCAGTACTTC. It yields the protein CASSLSGTGDIYEQYF.

The chain couples TRBV27 to TRBJ2-1, with 8 bases aligning to TRBD1. Germline CDR1 is MNHEY and CDR2 is SMNVEV (reference sequence). This CDR3 has 16 amino acids. The ends lost 6 bases at V and 4 bases at J; junction bases unmatched: 11. The DNA for the CDR3 is TGTGCCAGCAGCCCGGTGACGGGACAGGTATACAATGAGCAGTTCTTC. Translation: CASSPVTGQVYNEQFF.

The V gene is TRBV3-1 (or the pseudogene TRBV3-2), the J gene TRBJ2-7, with D tentatively TRBD1 (6 bases). Germline loops: CDR1 LGHDT, CDR2 YNNKEL (reference sequence). Trimming pared 5 bases from V and 3 bases from J, leaving 17 bases between. CDR3 length: 15 residues. The CDR3 region has the DNA TGTGCCAGCAGCTCCCTAAGACAGGTAAACTACGAGCAGTACTTC. Translated: CASSSLRQVNYEQYF.

The chain uses TRBV7-9 and TRBJ2-1, with D possibly TRBD1 on 5 matching bases. Germline loops: CDR1 SEHNR, CDR2 FQNEAQ (reference sequence). The CDR3 is made up of 13 amino acids. V gave up 1 base and J gave up 6 bases, with 7 bases separating them. CDR3 nucleotides: TGTGCCAGCAGCTTAGAGACAGTCAATGAGCAGTTCTTC. It codes for CASSLETVNEQFF. Looking up the rest from reference TRBV7-9 and TRBJ2-1 gives the full variable domain: DTGVSQNPRHKITKRGQNVTFRCDPISEHNRLYWYRQTLGQGPEFLTYFQNEAQLEKSRLLSDRFSAERPKGSFSTLEIQRTEQGDSAMYLCASSLETVNEQFFGPGTRLTVL.

This rearrangement joins TRBV20-1 to TRBJ2-2; no firm D call. The V end lost 3 bases, the J end lost 4 bases, and 9 bases lay between the germline ends. The CDR3 length is 13 residues. CDR1 is DFQATT and CDR2 is SNEGSKA in the germline V gene (reference sequence). The chain's CDR3 is CSASTVGTGELFF. The CDR3 coding sequence is TGCAGTGCTAGTACAGTGGGCACCGGGGAGCTGTTTTTT.

This clone was counted only a few times. The J gene is TRBJ1-6, the V gene TRBV5-1, with 11 nucleotides matching TRBD1. The V gene end was trimmed by 3 bases and the J gene end by 7 bases; junction bases not matched to a gene: 3. Germline values: CDR1 SGHRS, CDR2 YFSETQ. The length of the CDR3 is 15 residues. The CDR3 DNA follows: TGCGCCAGCAGCTGGGACAGGGGGAACAATTCACCCCTCCACTTT. Amino acid sequence: CASSWDRGNNSPLHF.

The genes are TRBV10-2 and TRBJ1-2, with unresolved D. CDR1 is WSHSY and CDR2 is SAAADI in the germline V gene. The length of the CDR3 is 17 residues. Trimming removed 3 bases from V and 2 bases from J, with 19 bases in between. CDR3 DNA: TGCGCCAGCAGTGATTTCTTGAACGGGATGGGAAACTATGGCTACACCTTC. Its protein product is CASSDFLNGMGNYGYTF.

The V and J genes are TRBV6-5 and TRBJ2-3, with D perhaps TRBD1 (5 bases). The CDR3 runs to 12 residues. Germline CDR1 is MNHEY and CDR2 is SVGAGI. Trimming stripped 6 bases from V and 5 bases from J, with 9 bases between. The CDR3 loop is CASSQGRDTQYF. The CDR3 region has the DNA TGTGCCAGCAGCCAGGGCAGAGATACGCAGTATTTT.

The chain recombines TRBV7-3 with TRBJ2-7; 7 positions match TRBD2. Per germline, CDR1 SGHTA and CDR2 FQGTGA. Trimming took 4 bases from V and 1 from J; bases not matched to a gene: 4. The CDR3 is made up of 14 amino acids. The CDR3 sequence is CASSSTGGSYEQYF. The DNA for the CDR3 is TGTGCCAGCAGCTCAACGGGGGGATCCTACGAGCAGTACTTC.

The chain carries TRBV5-1 and TRBJ1-5; 10 nucleotides agree with TRBD1. There are 14 residues in the CDR3. Per germline, CDR1 SGHRS and CDR2 YFSETQ. V was clipped by 4 bases and J by 9 bases; unmatched bases: 7. The CDR3 loop is CASSTGQGEGPQHF. The CDR3 DNA follows: TGCGCCAGCAGCACCGGACAGGGGGAAGGGCCCCAGCATTTT.

A single count supports this clone. This rearrangement joins TRBV24-1 to TRBJ1-1; TRBD1 might be the D (6 bases). Germline values: CDR1 KGHDR, CDR2 SFDVKD. There are 16 residues in the CDR3. Trimming removed 4 bases from V and 7 bases from J, with 21 bases in between. The chain's CDR3 is CATSDDGGRGTGEAFF. CDR3 nucleotide sequence: TGTGCCACCAGTGACGACGGGGGGAGGGGGACCGGTGAAGCTTTCTTT.

This chain joins TRBV11-2 and TRBJ2-7, with TRBD1 as a possible D gene (6 bases). V lost 1 base and J 3 bases, leaving 10 bases between the germline ends. Germline loops: CDR1 SGHAT, CDR2 FQNNGV. The CDR3 is 14 residues long. CDR3 residues: CASSLGQGNYEQYF. The CDR3 DNA sequence: TGTGCCAGCAGCTTAGGTCAGGGGAACTACGAGCAGTACTTC.

V and J are TRBV19 and TRBJ1-4, with 11 positions matching TRBD1. This CDR3 has 16 amino acids. Germline V gene sequence: CDR1 LNHDA, CDR2 SQIVND (reference sequence). With 7 bases clipped from V and 0 bases from J, the junction kept 4 bases outside the gene matches. In nucleotides, the CDR3 is TGTGCCAGTACCCGGACAGGGGGCGCAACTAATGAAAAACTGTTTTTT. Its translation is CASTRTGGATNEKLFF.

V usage is TRBV5-5 and J usage is TRBJ2-7; TRBD2 matches 7 bases. Germline CDR1 SGHKS, CDR2 YYEKEE (reference sequence). The J segment lost 2 bases and the V segment lost 0 bases, leaving 5 bases of the junction unmatched. The CDR3 has 15 amino acids. The DNA for the CDR3 is TGTGCCAGCAGCTTGGACCTGGCGGGGGCCTACGAGCAGTACTTC. It is translated as CASSLDLAGAYEQYF.

The rearrangement joins TRBV24-1 to TRBJ2-5; maybe TRBD2 (6 bases). Germline loops: CDR1 KGHDR, CDR2 SFDVKD. V gave up 3 bases and J gave up 0 bases, with 16 bases separating them. The CDR3 contains 17 residues. The CDR3 is CATSDTSGASYQETQYF. The CDR3, as DNA: TGTGCCACCAGTGATACCTCGGGAGCCTCGTACCAAGAGACCCAGTACTTC.

This rearrangement joins TRBV27 to TRBJ2-7, with TRBD2 identical over 9 bases. The CDR3 runs to 14 residues. Germline trimming cut 5 bases from V and 2 bases from J; bases unmatched to any gene: 4. CDR1 MNHEY and CDR2 SMNVEV come from the germline V gene (reference sequence). Here the CDR3 reads CASSLAGRAYEQYF. The CDR3 coding sequence is TGTGCCAGCAGTCTAGCGGGGCGGGCCTACGAGCAGTACTTC.

The chain couples TRBV6-6 to TRBJ2-5; D may be TRBD2 (6 bases). V was clipped by 0 bases and J by 5 bases, with 10 bases between them. The CDR3 spans 14 residues. Germline values: CDR1 MNHNY, CDR2 SVGAGI (reference sequence). This chain's CDR3 is CASSYSEGGETQYF. CDR3 DNA: TGTGCCAGCAGTTACTCGGAGGGCGGGGAGACCCAGTACTTC.

The chain joins TRBV3-1 (or the pseudogene TRBV3-2) to TRBJ1-1, with 7 bases lining up with TRBD1. Trimming cost V 4 bases and J 10 bases; bases outside gene matches: 12. The germline V gene encodes CDR1 LGHDT and CDR2 YNNKEL (reference sequence). The CDR3 has 14 amino acids. This CDR3 reads CASSPRAGGGGAFF. In DNA, the CDR3 is TGTGCCAGCAGCCCCAGGGCAGGGGGAGGAGGAGCTTTCTTT.

This chain uses TRBV7-6 with TRBJ2-1; TRBD2 is a possible D gene (7 bases). CDR1 is SGHVS, CDR2 FNYEAQ, per germline. V lost 2 bases, J lost 9 bases, and 17 bases lay in between. CDR3 length: 15 residues. The CDR3 nucleotides are TGTGCCAGCAGCTTATCCGGGGGGCCATTATTTGAGCAGTTCTTC. It encodes CASSLSGGPLFEQFF.

The V gene is TRBV6-5, the J gene TRBJ1-5; D possibly corresponds to TRBD1 (5 bases). V lost 6 bases and J lost 0, with 9 bases in between. The CDR3 length is 14 residues. Germline V gene sequence: CDR1 MNHEY, CDR2 SVGAGI. The chain's CDR3 is CASRPGYSNQPQHF. Here the CDR3 DNA reads TGTGCCAGCAGGCCAGGGTATAGCAATCAGCCCCAGCATTTT.

This sequence joins TRBV11-2 and TRBJ2-5; 10 bases line up with TRBD2. Germline values: CDR1 SGHAT, CDR2 FQNNGV. The CDR3 length is 16 residues. Trimming removed 2 bases from V and 2 bases from J; junction bases left unmatched: 5. The CDR3 nucleotides are TGTGCCAGCAGCTTATTAAGCGGGGGGGTTCAAGAGACCCAGTACTTC. This encodes CASSLLSGGVQETQYF. Drawing the rest from reference TRBV11-2 and TRBJ2-5, the complete variable domain is EAGVAQSPRYKIIEKRQSVAFWCNPISGHATLYWYQQILGQGPKLLIQFQNNGVVDDSQLPKDRFSAERLKGVDSTLKIQPAKLEDSAVYLCASSLLSGGVQETQYFGPGTRLLVL.

The V call is TRBV4-2, the J call TRBJ1-1; 8 nucleotides align to TRBD1. The V segment lost 3 bases and the J segment 1 base; nucleotides outside the gene matches: 4. CDR1 and CDR2 from the germline V gene are LGHNA and YNFKEQ. CDR3 length equals 15 residues. This CDR3 reads CASSQDRVSNTEAFF. The CDR3 DNA follows: TGTGCCAGCAGCCAGGACAGGGTTTCGAACACTGAAGCTTTCTTT.

The chain carries TRBV6-1 and TRBJ2-3, with D perhaps TRBD2 (7 bases). CDR3 size: 14 residues. V lost 3 bases, J lost 4 bases, and 11 bases lay in between. CDR1 and CDR2 from the germline V gene are MNHNS and SASEGT. This chain's CDR3 is CASSEVGGPDTQYF. CDR3 DNA sequence: TGTGCCAGCAGTGAGGTGGGGGGGCCAGATACGCAGTATTTT.

The rearrangement links TRBV4-2 to TRBJ2-2; the match to TRBD2 covers 10 bases. CDR1 is LGHNA, CDR2 YNFKEQ, per germline. This CDR3 has 17 residues. After removal of 4 bases from V and 5 bases from J, the junction contained 10 bases not matched to a gene. This CDR3 reads CASSPKSGGVETGELFF. Here the CDR3 DNA reads TGTGCCAGCAGCCCTAAGAGCGGGGGGGTAGAAACCGGGGAGCTGTTTTTT.

The chain has TRBV29-1 and TRBJ2-5; tentatively, D is TRBD2 (5 bases). CDR1 and CDR2 (germline): SQVTM, ANQGSEA. This CDR3 has 12 amino acids. V was cut by 4 bases and J by 3 bases, with 9 bases left in between. Written as DNA, the CDR3 is TGCAGCGTTGGTCTAGCAGAAGAGACCCAGTACTTC. Its protein product is CSVGLAEETQYF.

The rearrangement joins TRBV10-3 to TRBJ2-1, with TRBD2 matching over 15 bases. Germline V CDR1 and CDR2: ENHRY, SYGVKD. The CDR3 is made up of 17 amino acids. With V trimmed by 3 bases and J by 6 bases, 6 bases remained unmatched. The CDR3 loop reads CAISDGTSGGWSNEQFF. CDR3 nucleotide sequence: TGTGCCATCAGTGACGGGACTAGCGGGGGGTGGAGCAATGAGCAGTTCTTC.